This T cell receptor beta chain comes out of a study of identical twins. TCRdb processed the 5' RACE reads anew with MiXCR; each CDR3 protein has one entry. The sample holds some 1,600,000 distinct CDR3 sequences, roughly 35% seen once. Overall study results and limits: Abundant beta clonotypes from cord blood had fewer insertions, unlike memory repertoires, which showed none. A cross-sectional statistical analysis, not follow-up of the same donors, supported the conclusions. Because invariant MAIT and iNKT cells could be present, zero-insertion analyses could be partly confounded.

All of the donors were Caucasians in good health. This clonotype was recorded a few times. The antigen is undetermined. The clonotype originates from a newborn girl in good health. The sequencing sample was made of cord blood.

CDR3 DNA sequence: TGCAGTGCTACCCCCCCGGGCGACAGGTTTGGAAACTATGGCTACACCTTC. This translates into CSATPPGDRFGNYGYTF. The chain couples TRBV20-1 to TRBJ1-2; TRBD1 might be the D (6 bases). CDR1 DFQATT and CDR2 SNEGSKA come from the germline V gene (reference sequence). V shed 4 bases and J shed 2 bases, with 23 bases lying between them. The CDR3 runs to 17 residues.